These 22 T cell receptor beta chains originate from one sample sequenced in a study of CD8+ T cells in alopecia areata. RNA, once extracted, was reverse transcribed into cDNA for use as the sequencing template. Repertoires were generated with immunoSEQ multiplex PCR, while TCRdb's copy carries only in-frame clones and drops some. The sample lists 150,000 to 200,000 clones, 63% occurring once. The sequenced sample was CD4+ T cells sorted from blood, obtained at week 0. The receptors derive from a human donor with alopecia areata.

The V and J genes are TRBV27 and TRBJ1-1; a weak D match, TRBD1 (5 bases). Germline-derived CDR1 and CDR2 are MNHEY and SMNVEV (reference sequence). Trimming cost V 3 bases and J 8 bases, with 13 bases left between them. The CDR3 is 13 amino acids. As DNA, the CDR3 is TGTGCCAGCAGTTTGGAGGGGCGTGGAGAAGCTTTCTTT. Its protein product is CASSLEGRGEAFF.

The chain couples TRBV4-3 to TRBJ2-3; D is possibly TRBD2 (6 bases). The germline V and J ends were trimmed by 1 base and 2 bases, with 19 bases remaining between them. CDR3 length equals 18 residues. Per the germline V gene, CDR1 is LGHNA and CDR2 is YSLEER. CDR3 residues: CASSQGPMGRGSTDTQYF. CDR3 DNA sequence: TGCGCCAGCAGCCAAGGTCCAATGGGGCGGGGTTCCACAGATACGCAGTATTTT.

The rearrangement links TRBV28 to TRBJ2-5; D not resolved. V dropped 6 bases and J dropped 5 bases, with 4 bases sitting between them. The germline V gene has CDR1 MDHEN and CDR2 SYDVKM. This CDR3 region has 10 residues. The DNA of the CDR3 is TGTGCCAGCAGACGGGAGACCCAGTACTTC. Translating it yields CASRRETQYF. Combining the CDR3 with reference TRBV28 and TRBJ2-5 gives the whole variable domain DVKVTQSSRYLVKRTGEKVFLECVQDMDHENMFWYRQDPGLGLRLIYFSYDVKMKEKGDIPEGYSVSREKKERFSLILESASTNQTSMYLCASRRETQYFGPGTRLLVL.

The chain joins TRBV11-2 to TRBJ2-1; unclear D gene. The CDR3 consists of 14 residues. The V and J ends lost 0 bases and 4 bases respectively, with 7 bases between them. The germline V gene encodes CDR1 SGHAT and CDR2 FQNNGV. CDR3 sequence: CASSLEGRYNEQFF. The CDR3 region has the DNA TGTGCCAGCAGCTTAGAGGGCCGTTACAATGAGCAGTTCTTC.

A remark on this clone: Other DNA sequences of this sample code for an identical CDR3. The CDR3 loop is CASSLPNTEAFF. The DNA of the CDR3 is TGTGCCAGCAGCCTACCTAACACTGAAGCTTTCTTT. The chain combines TRBV5-4 with TRBJ1-1, with D hard to call. This CDR3 is built from 12 residues. Trimming removed 4 bases from V and 2 bases from J, with 6 bases in between. Germline CDR1 SGHNT, CDR2 YYREEE (reference sequence).

About this clone: The same CDR3 also results from other DNA sequences found in this sample. The chain recombines TRBV29-1 with TRBJ1-1; D gene ambiguous. The CDR3 is 13 amino acids. The germline V and J ends were trimmed by 4 bases and 0 bases, with 9 bases remaining between them. Germline V gives CDR1 SQVTM, CDR2 ANQGSEA. This CDR3 is CSVVRQLNTEAFF. CDR3 bases: TGCAGCGTTGTAAGGCAATTGAACACTGAAGCTTTCTTT.

The V and J genes are TRBV30 and TRBJ2-3, with TRBD2 matching over 10 bases. V trimming: 4 bases; J trimming: 2 bases; junction bases outside the gene matches: 6. Germline-derived CDR1 and CDR2 are GTSNPN and SVGIG (reference sequence). The CDR3 is 15 residues long. The CDR3 sequence is CAWTPGLAVTDTQYF. In DNA, the CDR3 is TGTGCCTGGACCCCTGGACTAGCGGTCACAGATACGCAGTATTTT.

This chain connects TRBV5-1 to TRBJ2-1; D is unresolved. CDR1 SGHRS and CDR2 YFSETQ come from the germline V gene. Trimming shortened V by 5 bases and J by 1 base, and 13 bases separated the two germline ends. CDR3 length equals 15 residues. CDR3 bases: TGCGCCAGCAGTCTCGGCACCGAGTCCTACAATGAGCAGTTCTTC. Its protein product is CASSLGTESYNEQFF.

Points on this clone: This sample includes further DNA sequences coding for the same CDR3. The chain combines TRBV5-6 with TRBJ2-7; a weak D match, TRBD2 (6 bases). Trimming took off 0 bases at V and 4 bases at J, with 11 bases between the two ends. There are 14 residues in the CDR3. CDR1 is SGHDT, CDR2 YYEEEE, per germline. CDR3 region: CASSLGAGSYEQYF. CDR3 bases: TGTGCCAGCAGCTTGGGGGCGGGGTCGTACGAGCAGTACTTC.

This chain joins TRBV15 and TRBJ1-1, with TRBD1 as a possible D gene (5 bases). The length of the CDR3 is 14 residues. V lost 6 bases, J lost 0 bases, and 11 bases lay in between. The germline V gene encodes CDR1 LNHNV and CDR2 YYDKDF (reference sequence). Written as DNA, the CDR3 is TGTGCCACCAGTCTCGGGACCTTGAACACTGAAGCTTTCTTT. Its translation: CATSLGTLNTEAFF.

Comments on this clone: The sample contains more than one DNA sequence encoding this CDR3. The J gene is TRBJ1-6, the V gene TRBV29-1; D is undetermined. The CDR3 consists of 12 residues. Germline CDR1 is SQVTM and CDR2 is ANQGSEA. Trimming shortened V by 6 bases and J by 7 bases, and 10 bases separated the two germline ends. The CDR3 reads CSVRDPNSPLHF. CDR3 in DNA: TGCAGCGTCCGAGACCCAAATTCACCCCTCCACTTT.

The chain links TRBV14 to TRBJ2-2; D not certain. CDR3 size: 12 residues. Between the trimmed V and J ends, which lost 1 base and 6 bases, there was a span of 3 bases. Germline lookup yields CDR1 SGHDN and CDR2 FVKESK. CDR3 residues: CASSQAAGELFF. CDR3 in DNA: TGTGCCAGCAGCCAAGCAGCCGGGGAGCTGTTTTTT.

About this clone: Since the CDR3 does not end with the conserved phenylalanine or tryptophan, this likely comes from a read error. The chain combines TRBV29-1 with TRBJ1-6; 7 bases match TRBD1. Per germline, CDR1 SQVTM and CDR2 ANQGSEA. The CDR3 has 12 amino acids. V lost 6 bases and J lost 6; bases outside the gene matches: 2. The CDR3 sequence: CSVRQGNSPLHL. CDR3 DNA sequence: TGCAGCGTCCGACAGGGTAATTCACCCCTCCACCTT.

This chain links TRBV5-6 with TRBJ2-7; 8 bases are shared with TRBD2. V was pared by 2 bases and J by 5 bases, with 6 bases of the junction left unmatched. The CDR3 totals 14 residues. The germline V gene encodes CDR1 SGHDT and CDR2 YYEEEE. The CDR3 region is CASSFWTSRHEQYF. CDR3 nucleotide sequence: TGTGCCAGCAGCTTTTGGACTAGCAGGCACGAGCAGTACTTC. The full variable domain, completed using reference TRBV5-6 and TRBJ2-7, is DAGVTQSPTHLIKTRGQQVTLRCSPKSGHDTVSWYQQALGQGPQFIFQYYEEEERQRGNFPDRFSGHQFPNYSSELNVNALLLGDSALYLCASSFWTSRHEQYFGPGTRLTVT.

In this sample, this clone turned up a few times. The chain links TRBV2 to TRBJ1-5; weak D call: TRBD1 (5 bases). CDR3 size: 13 residues. The V end was cut by 6 bases, the J end by 2 bases, with 8 bases between. From germline, CDR1 is SNHLY and CDR2 FYNNEI. The CDR3 DNA reads TGTGCCAGCAGCTGGGACGGCAATCAGCCCCAGCATTTT. Translated, it gives CASSWDGNQPQHF.

This clone was seen just once. The chain links TRBV29-1 to TRBJ1-2; 7 bases align to TRBD1. Losses at the gene ends were 5 bases for V and 4 bases for J; bases not matched to a gene: 7. The CDR3 runs to 13 residues. From germline, CDR1 is SQVTM and CDR2 ANQGSEA. As DNA, the CDR3 is TGCAGCGTTAATACCGGGACAGCCTATGGCTACACCTTC. It codes for CSVNTGTAYGYTF.

V gene TRBV30 combines with J gene TRBJ2-1; weak D call: TRBD2 (7 bases). The CDR3 is made up of 16 amino acids. Trimming removed 7 bases from V and 3 bases from J, with 22 bases in between. The germline V gene has CDR1 GTSNPN and CDR2 SVGIG (reference sequence). Written as DNA, the CDR3 is TGTGCCTTACTATCCCCCGGGGGGCTTGTCTACAATGAGCAGTTCTTC. Translation gives CALLSPGGLVYNEQFF.

V is TRBV7-9 and J is TRBJ2-5, with D possibly being TRBD2 (6 bases). There are 15 residues in the CDR3. Germline-derived CDR1 and CDR2 are SEHNR and FQNEAQ (reference sequence). Trimming removed 5 bases at V and 5 bases at J, with 18 bases between. The CDR3 is CASSTVSLARETQYF. For the CDR3, the DNA is TGTGCCAGCAGCACTGTTAGCCTAGCGCGGGAGACCCAGTACTTC.

The V call is TRBV30, the J call TRBJ1-2; D is ambiguous. This CDR3 comprises 12 residues. Germline V gene sequence: CDR1 GTSNPN, CDR2 SVGIG (reference sequence). Trimming left V 2 bases short and J 0 bases short, with 4 bases between. CDR3 sequence: CAWSLTNYGYTF. The CDR3 nucleotides are TGTGCCTGGAGTCTGACTAACTATGGCTACACCTTC.

A note on this clone: Other nucleotide sequences from this sample produce the same CDR3. The chain recombines TRBV18 with TRBJ2-3; maybe TRBD2 (5 bases). Germline assignment: CDR1 KGHSH and CDR2 LQKENI. This CDR3 has 12 residues. The V end lost 2 bases, the J end lost 5 bases, and 5 bases lay between the germline ends. The CDR3 protein is CASSPEGDTQYF. The CDR3, as DNA: TGTGCCAGCTCACCAGAGGGAGATACGCAGTATTTT. The full variable domain, its missing parts supplied by reference TRBV18 and TRBJ2-3, is NAGVMQNPRHLVRRRGQEARLRCSPMKGHSHVYWYRQLPEEGLKFMVYLQKENIIDESGMPKERFSAEFPKEGPSILRIQQVVRGDSAAYFCASSPEGDTQYFGPGTRLTVL.

V is TRBV30 and J is TRBJ1-1; no clear D. V lost 2 bases and J 9 bases, leaving 10 bases between the germline ends. Germline V CDR1 and CDR2: GTSNPN, SVGIG (reference sequence). The CDR3 is made up of 11 amino acids. The CDR3 spells CAWSREDQAFF. The CDR3 DNA follows: TGTGCCTGGAGTAGAGAGGATCAAGCTTTCTTT.

This rearrangement joins TRBV9 to TRBJ2-7; 9 bases agree with TRBD1. Germline V gene lookup returns CDR1 SGDLS and CDR2 YYNGEE. CDR3 length: 14 amino acids. V shed 4 bases and J 4 bases; nucleotides not matched to a gene: 6. The CDR3 is CASSPGDRVYEQYF. The CDR3 DNA is TGTGCCAGCAGCCCGGGGGACAGGGTTTACGAGCAGTACTTC.